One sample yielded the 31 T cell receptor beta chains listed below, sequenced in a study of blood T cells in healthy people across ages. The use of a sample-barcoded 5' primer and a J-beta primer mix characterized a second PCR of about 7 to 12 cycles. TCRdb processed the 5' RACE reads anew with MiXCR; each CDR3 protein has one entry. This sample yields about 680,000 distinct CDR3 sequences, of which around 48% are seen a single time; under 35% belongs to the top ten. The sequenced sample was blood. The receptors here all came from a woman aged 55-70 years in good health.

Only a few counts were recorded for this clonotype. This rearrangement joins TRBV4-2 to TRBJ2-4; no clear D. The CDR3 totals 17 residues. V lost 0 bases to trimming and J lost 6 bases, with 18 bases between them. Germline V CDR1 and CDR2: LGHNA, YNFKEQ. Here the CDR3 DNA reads TGTGCCAGCAGCCAAGAGATAGTATGGAACACCTTAAACATTCAGTACTTC. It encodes CASSQEIVWNTLNIQYF.

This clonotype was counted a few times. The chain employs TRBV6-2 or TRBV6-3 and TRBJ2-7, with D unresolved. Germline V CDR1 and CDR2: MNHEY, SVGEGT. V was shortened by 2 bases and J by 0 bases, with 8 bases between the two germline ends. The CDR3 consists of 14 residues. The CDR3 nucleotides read TGTGCCAGCAGTTACGAGGCCGACTCCTACGAGCAGTACTTC. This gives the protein CASSYEADSYEQYF.

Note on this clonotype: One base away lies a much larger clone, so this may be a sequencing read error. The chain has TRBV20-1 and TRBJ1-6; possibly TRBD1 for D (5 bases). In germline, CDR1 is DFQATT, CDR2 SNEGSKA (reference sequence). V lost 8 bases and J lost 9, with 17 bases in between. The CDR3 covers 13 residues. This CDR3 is CSLQGGVSSPLHF. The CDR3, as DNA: TGCAGTCTCCAGGGCGGTGTGAGTTCACCCCTCCACTTT.

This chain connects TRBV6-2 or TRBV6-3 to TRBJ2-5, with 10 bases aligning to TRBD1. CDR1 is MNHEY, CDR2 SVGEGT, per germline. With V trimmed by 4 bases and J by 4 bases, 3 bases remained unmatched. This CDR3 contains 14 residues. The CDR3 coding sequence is TGTGCCAGCAGTTGGGACAGGGGCGGAGAGACCCAGTACTTC. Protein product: CASSWDRGGETQYF.

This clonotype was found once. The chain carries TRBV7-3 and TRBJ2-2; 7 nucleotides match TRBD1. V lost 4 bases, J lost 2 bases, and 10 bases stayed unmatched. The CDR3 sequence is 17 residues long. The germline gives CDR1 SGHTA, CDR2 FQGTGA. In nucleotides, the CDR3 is TGTGCCAGCAGCTCCCGTTTAGGGGGCCTCAACACCGGGGAGCTGTTTTTT. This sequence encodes CASSSRLGGLNTGELFF.

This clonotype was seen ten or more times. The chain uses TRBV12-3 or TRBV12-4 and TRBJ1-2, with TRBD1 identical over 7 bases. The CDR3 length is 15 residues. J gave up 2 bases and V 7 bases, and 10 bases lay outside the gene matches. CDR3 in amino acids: CASNSWDRRNYGYTF. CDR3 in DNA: TGTGCCAGCAACTCTTGGGACAGAAGAAACTATGGCTACACCTTC.

The CDR3 bases are TGTGCCAGCAGTGAAAATATAGGGTCCTACAATGAGCAGTACTTC. Residues: CASSENIGSYNEQYF. The chain couples TRBV2 to TRBJ2-5, with D unclear. The CDR3 contains 15 residues. The germline V and J ends were trimmed by 2 bases and 11 bases, with 21 bases remaining between them. In germline, CDR1 is SNHLY, CDR2 FYNNEI.

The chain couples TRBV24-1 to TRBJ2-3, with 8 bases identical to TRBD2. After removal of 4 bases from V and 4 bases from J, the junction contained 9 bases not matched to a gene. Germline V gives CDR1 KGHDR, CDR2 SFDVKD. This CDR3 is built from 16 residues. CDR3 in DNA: TGTGCCACCAGTGACGCAAGCGGGAGCGGGTCAGATACGCAGTATTTT. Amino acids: CATSDASGSGSDTQYF.

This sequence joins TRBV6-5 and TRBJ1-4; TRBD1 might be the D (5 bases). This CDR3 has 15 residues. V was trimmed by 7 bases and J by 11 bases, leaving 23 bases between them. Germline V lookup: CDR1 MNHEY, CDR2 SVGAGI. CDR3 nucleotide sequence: TGTGCCAGCAAGCAGTTACGGGGGGAGCAGCTCAAACTGTTTTTT. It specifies CASKQLRGEQLKLFF.

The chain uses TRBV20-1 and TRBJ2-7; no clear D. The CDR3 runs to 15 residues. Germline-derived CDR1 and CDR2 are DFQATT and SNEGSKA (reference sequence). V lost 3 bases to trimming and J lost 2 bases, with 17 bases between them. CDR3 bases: TGCAGTGCTAGTTTACGGCCGTCCCTTACCTACGAGCAGTACTTC. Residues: CSASLRPSLTYEQYF.

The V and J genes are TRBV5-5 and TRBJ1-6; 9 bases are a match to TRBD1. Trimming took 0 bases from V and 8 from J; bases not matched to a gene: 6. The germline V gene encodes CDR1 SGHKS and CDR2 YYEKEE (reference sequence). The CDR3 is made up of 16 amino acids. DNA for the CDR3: TGTGCCAGCAGCTTGGAGGGGACAGGGCGCGATTCACCCCTCCACTTT. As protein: CASSLEGTGRDSPLHF.

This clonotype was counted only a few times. The CDR3 DNA reads as TGCGCCAGCAGCCAAGCTGCTGGGGAAAACAATGAGCAGTTCTTC. It translates to CASSQAAGENNEQFF. The V gene is TRBV4-3, the J gene TRBJ2-1; D not resolved. CDR3 size: 15 residues. The V end lost 1 base, the J end lost 5 bases, and 12 bases lay between the germline ends. The germline gives CDR1 LGHNA, CDR2 YSLEER.

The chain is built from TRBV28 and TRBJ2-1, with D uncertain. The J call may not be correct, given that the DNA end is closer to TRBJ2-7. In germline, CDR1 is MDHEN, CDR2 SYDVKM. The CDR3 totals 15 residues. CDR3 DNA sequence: TGTGCCAGCAGTTTCGTACACGCCGGACGGAATGAGCAGTACTTC. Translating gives CASSFVHAGRNEQYF.

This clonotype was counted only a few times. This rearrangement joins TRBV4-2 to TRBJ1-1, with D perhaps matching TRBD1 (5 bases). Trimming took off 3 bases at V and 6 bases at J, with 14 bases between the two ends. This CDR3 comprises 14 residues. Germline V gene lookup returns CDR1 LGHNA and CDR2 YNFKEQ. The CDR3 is CASSQGPIDPEAFF. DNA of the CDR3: TGTGCCAGCAGCCAGGGGCCGATTGACCCTGAAGCTTTCTTT.

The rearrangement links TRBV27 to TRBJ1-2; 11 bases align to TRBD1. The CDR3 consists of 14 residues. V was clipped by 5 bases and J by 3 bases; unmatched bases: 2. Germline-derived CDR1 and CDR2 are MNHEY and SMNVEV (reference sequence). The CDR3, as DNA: TGTGCCAGCAGTGGGGACAGGGGGGACTATGGCTACACCTTC. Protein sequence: CASSGDRGDYGYTF.

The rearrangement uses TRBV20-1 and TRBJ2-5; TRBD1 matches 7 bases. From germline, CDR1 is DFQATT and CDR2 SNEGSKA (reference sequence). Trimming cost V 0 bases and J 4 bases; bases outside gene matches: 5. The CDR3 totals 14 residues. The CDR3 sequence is CSARDPGGRETQYF. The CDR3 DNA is TGCAGTGCTAGAGATCCAGGGGGACGAGAGACCCAGTACTTC.

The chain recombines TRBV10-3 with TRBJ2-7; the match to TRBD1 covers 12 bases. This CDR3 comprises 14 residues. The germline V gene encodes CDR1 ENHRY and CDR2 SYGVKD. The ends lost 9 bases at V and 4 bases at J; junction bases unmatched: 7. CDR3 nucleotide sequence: TGTGCCATTCGCCCGGGACAGGGGGCTTACGAGCAGTACTTC. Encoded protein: CAIRPGQGAYEQYF.

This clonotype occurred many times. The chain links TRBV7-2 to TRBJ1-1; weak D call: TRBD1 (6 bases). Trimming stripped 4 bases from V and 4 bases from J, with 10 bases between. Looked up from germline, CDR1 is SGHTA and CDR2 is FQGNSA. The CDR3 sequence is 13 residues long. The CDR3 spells CASSYRASTEAFF. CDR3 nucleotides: TGTGCCAGCAGCTACAGGGCCAGCACTGAAGCTTTCTTT.

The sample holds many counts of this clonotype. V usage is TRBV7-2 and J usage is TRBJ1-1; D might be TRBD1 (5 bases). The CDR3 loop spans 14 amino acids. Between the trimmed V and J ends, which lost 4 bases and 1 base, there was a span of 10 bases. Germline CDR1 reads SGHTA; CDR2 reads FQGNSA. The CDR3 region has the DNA TGTGCCAGCAGCTCGGGACTCCAGAACACTGAAGCTTTCTTT. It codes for CASSSGLQNTEAFF.

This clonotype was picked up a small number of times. The DNA for the CDR3 is TGTGCCAGCAACCGACGGGGTTTAGATGAGCAGTTCTTC. Translating gives CASNRRGLDEQFF. The gene calls are TRBV6-6 and TRBJ2-1; D possibly corresponds to TRBD2 (5 bases). Germline CDR1 and CDR2: MNHNY and SVGAGI (reference sequence). V was pared by 7 bases and J by 8 bases, with 15 bases between. This CDR3 comprises 13 residues.

CDR3 region: CASRDRGTVQYF. The CDR3 DNA reads TGTGCCAGTCGGGACAGGGGGACGGTTCAGTACTTC. V gene TRBV19 combines with J gene TRBJ2-4; 11 bases are shared with TRBD1. The CDR3 consists of 12 residues. CDR1 and CDR2 (germline): LNHDA, SQIVND (reference sequence). Trimming cost V 8 bases and J 11 bases; bases outside gene matches: 5.

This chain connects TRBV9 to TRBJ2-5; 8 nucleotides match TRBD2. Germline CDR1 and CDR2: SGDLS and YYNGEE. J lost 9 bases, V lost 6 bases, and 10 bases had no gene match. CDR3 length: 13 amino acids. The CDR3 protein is CASTPGVAGSQYF. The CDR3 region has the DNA TGTGCCAGCACTCCCGGGGTAGCGGGGTCCCAGTACTTC.

This chain's CDR3 is CASSQAGGNSNQPQHF. The CDR3 DNA reads as TGTGCCAGCAGCCAAGCGGGAGGAAATAGCAATCAGCCCCAGCATTTT. This chain uses TRBV3-1 with TRBJ1-5; no clear D. Germline CDR1 is LGHDT and CDR2 is YNNKEL (reference sequence). There are 16 residues in the CDR3. V lost 1 base and J lost 0, with 10 bases in between. Full variable domain (missing parts from reference TRBV3-1 and TRBJ1-5): DTAVSQTPKYLVTQMGNDKSIKCEQNLGHDTMYWYKQDSKKFLKIMFSYNNKELIINETVPNRFSPKSPDKAHLNLHINSLELGDSAVYFCASSQAGGNSNQPQHFGDGTRLSIL.

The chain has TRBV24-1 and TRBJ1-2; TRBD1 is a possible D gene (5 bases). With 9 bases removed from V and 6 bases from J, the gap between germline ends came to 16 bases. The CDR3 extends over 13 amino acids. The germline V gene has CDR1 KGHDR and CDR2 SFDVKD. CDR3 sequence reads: CATRARGTDGYTF. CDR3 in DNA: TGTGCCACCCGGGCTCGGGGGACGGATGGCTACACCTTC.

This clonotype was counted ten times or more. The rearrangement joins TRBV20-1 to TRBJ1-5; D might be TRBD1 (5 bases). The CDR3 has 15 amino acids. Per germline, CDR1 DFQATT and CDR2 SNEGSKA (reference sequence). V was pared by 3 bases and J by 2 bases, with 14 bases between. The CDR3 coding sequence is TGCAGTGCTAGGAGGGGCCCAGATGGCAATCAGCCCCAGCATTTT. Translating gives CSARRGPDGNQPQHF.

For the CDR3, the DNA is TGTGCCACCAGTGACTCCAGGACCCCAAGCTCCTACAATGAGCAGTTCTTC. Protein sequence: CATSDSRTPSSYNEQFF. V is TRBV24-1 and J is TRBJ2-1; D is unclear. CDR3 length: 17 residues. Germline loops: CDR1 KGHDR, CDR2 SFDVKD. The ends were cut back, 4 bases at V and 0 bases at J, with 15 bases in the middle.

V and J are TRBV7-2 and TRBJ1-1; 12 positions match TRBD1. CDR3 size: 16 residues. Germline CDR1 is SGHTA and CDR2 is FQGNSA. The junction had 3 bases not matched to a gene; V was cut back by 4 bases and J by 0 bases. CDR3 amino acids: CASSSGTGGLNTEAFF. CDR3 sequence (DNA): TGTGCCAGCAGCTCCGGGACAGGGGGCTTGAACACTGAAGCTTTCTTT.

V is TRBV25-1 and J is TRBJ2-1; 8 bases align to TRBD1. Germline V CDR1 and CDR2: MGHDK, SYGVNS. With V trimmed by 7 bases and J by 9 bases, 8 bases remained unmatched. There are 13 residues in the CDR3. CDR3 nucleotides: TGTGCCAGCAAGGGTCAGGGGGCTGGTGAGCAGTTCTTC. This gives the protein CASKGQGAGEQFF.

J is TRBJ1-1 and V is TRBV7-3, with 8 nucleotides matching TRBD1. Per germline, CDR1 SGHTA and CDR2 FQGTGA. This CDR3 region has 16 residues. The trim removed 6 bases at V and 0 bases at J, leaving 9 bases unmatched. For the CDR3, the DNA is TGTGCCAGCAGTCGACAGGGGCCCTTCATGAACACTGAAGCTTTCTTT. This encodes CASSRQGPFMNTEAFF.

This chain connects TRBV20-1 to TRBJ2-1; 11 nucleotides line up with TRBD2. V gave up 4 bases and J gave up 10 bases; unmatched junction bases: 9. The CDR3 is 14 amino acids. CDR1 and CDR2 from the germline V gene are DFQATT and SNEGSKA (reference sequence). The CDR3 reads CSAKGGLAGGEQFF. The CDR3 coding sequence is TGCAGTGCTAAGGGGGGGCTAGCGGGAGGCGAGCAGTTCTTC.

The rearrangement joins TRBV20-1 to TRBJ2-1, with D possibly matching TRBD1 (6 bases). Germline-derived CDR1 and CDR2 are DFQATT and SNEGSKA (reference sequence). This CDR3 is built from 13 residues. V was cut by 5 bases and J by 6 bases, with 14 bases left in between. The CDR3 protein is CSAQHAGANEQFF. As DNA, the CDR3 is TGCAGTGCTCAACACGCAGGGGCCAATGAGCAGTTCTTC.